A selection of T cell receptor beta chains follows, all from one sample in a study of blood T cells in healthy people across ages. Each CDR3 protein gets one entry after TCRdb re-called the 5' RACE reads with MiXCR. The data contain 600,000 or so distinct CDR3 sequences, about 30% of them seen just once; the ten biggest clones take up about a sixth. Sequencing was done on a sample of blood. All receptors derive from a woman of 80 years or more in good health. CDR3s include the opening cysteine and the closing phenylalanine or tryptophan. Each record gives: J gene, V gene, D gene, clone size, CDR3 DNA, CDR3 protein. The D gene is left open where the match is weak. Rows may omit the clone size; those that give it use once, few, many or a size class.

TRBJ1-4 TRBV19 NA few TGTGCCAGTAGTCCAGGAGGGACTTCTAATGAAAAACTGTTTTTT CASSPGGTSNEKLFF
TRBJ2-1 TRBV12-3/TRBV12-4 TRBD2 many TGTGCCAGCAGTTCTCCCTCCTTTGCGGGGGGTTACAATGAGCAGTTCTTC CASSSPSFAGGYNEQFF
TRBJ2-1 TRBV19 TRBD1 NA TGTGCCAGTAGTATGCAACAGGGGGCGTTCGGTGAGCAGTTCTTC CASSMQQGAFGEQFF
TRBJ1-4 TRBV5-1 NA few TGCGCCAGCAGCTTGGAGTGGGTTAGTGAAAAACTGTTTTTT CASSLEWVSEKLFF
TRBJ1-5 TRBV6-2/TRBV6-3 TRBD1 many TGTGCCAGCAGTGACAGGGTCCATCAGCCCCAGCATTTT CASSDRVHQPQHF
TRBJ2-5 TRBV20-1 NA NA TGCAGTGCCCGCCAGGCAGGCGGGACCCAGTACTTC CSARQAGGTQYF
TRBJ2-1 TRBV24-1 NA NA TGTGCCACCAGTGACTCCTTACCGGCCTCAGCTGGTGAGCAGTTCTTC CATSDSLPASAGEQFF
TRBJ2-7 TRBV7-3 NA many TGTGCCAGCAGCTTAACCCCCAGACCCACCTACGAGCAGTACTTC CASSLTPRPTYEQYF
TRBJ2-1 TRBV12-3/TRBV12-4 NA NA TGTGCCAGCAGTTTTACTATGGCTGATGAGCAGTTCTTC CASSFTMADEQFF
TRBJ2-2 TRBV27 TRBD2 NA TGTGCCAGCAGTGTAGGAAGACTAGCGGGGAACACCGGGGAGCTGTTTTTT CASSVGRLAGNTGELFF
TRBJ2-5 TRBV5-1 NA NA TGCGCCAGCAGCTTGGCAGGGATGAGGGAGCAGTACTTC CASSLAGMREQYF
TRBJ1-1 TRBV13 NA NA TGTGCCAGCAGCCAGCATCGGACCTCTGAAGCTTTCTTT CASSQHRTSEAFF
TRBJ2-5 TRBV18 NA NA TGTGCCAGCTCACCAATGGCAGAGACCCAGTACTTC CASSPMAETQYF
TRBJ1-5 TRBV29-1 TRBD1 many TGCAGCGTGGGGACAGGGGGTACATGGCCCCAGCATTTT CSVGTGGTWPQHF
TRBJ2-7 TRBV4-1 TRBD2 many TGCGCCAGCAGCCAAGTCGCGGGGGGCGAGCGGTACGAGCAGTACTTC CASSQVAGGERYEQYF
TRBJ2-7 TRBV18 NA many TGTGCCAGCTCCCCACGTGGTGAGGAGCAGTACTTC CASSPRGEEQYF
TRBJ2-3 TRBV11-1 NA many TGTGCCAGCAGCTCTAAGACGGGTCGGGATACGCAGTATTTT CASSSKTGRDTQYF
TRBJ1-6 TRBV7-2 TRBD1 few TGTGCCAGCAGCGTCCGGGACAGAAAATCACCCCTCCACTTT CASSVRDRKSPLHF
TRBJ1-6 TRBV20-1 NA many TGCAGTGCTAGCCGGGACGGTGATAATTCACCCCTCCACTTT CSASRDGDNSPLHF
TRBJ2-1 TRBV27 TRBD2 few TGTGCCAGCAGGAATAGCGGGGGGCAATCCTACAATGAGCAGTTCTTC CASRNSGGQSYNEQFF
TRBJ2-1 TRBV5-5 NA NA TGTGCCAGCAGCTTGGCGCAGGGCGAGCAGTTCTTC CASSLAQGEQFF
TRBJ1-4 TRBV7-3 NA NA TGTGCCAGCAGCTTATACTCCGGACTCCTTGGAACGACTAATGAAAAACTGTTTTTT CASSLYSGLLGTTNEKLFF
TRBJ1-4 TRBV2 NA NA TGTGCCAGCAGTACACGAGAAAAACTGTTTTTT CASSTREKLFF
TRBJ2-7 TRBV20-1 NA few TGCAGTGTACAGAACAGGGCCCGCATCTCCTACGAGCAGTACTTC CSVQNRARISYEQYF
TRBJ1-2 TRBV3-1 NA many TGTGCCAGCAGCCAAGTGGGGCGGCAGGGTGAGCATGGCTACACCTTC CASSQVGRQGEHGYTF
TRBJ1-2 TRBV7-9 NA many TGTGCCAGCACCCCTACCATCAACTATGGCTACACCTTC CASTPTINYGYTF
TRBJ2-7 TRBV7-3 NA many TGTGCCAGCAGCGATAGGGGGGGCAACGAGCAGTACTTC CASSDRGGNEQYF
TRBJ2-1 TRBV6-1 TRBD1 many TGTGCCAGCAGTGAAAATCACGGCAGGGGGATTGAGCAGTTCTTC CASSENHGRGIEQFF
TRBJ1-1 TRBV5-1 NA NA TGCGCCAGCAGCTCAGGTCCCCAGACGAACACTGAAGCTTTCTTT CASSSGPQTNTEAFF
TRBJ2-6 TRBV7-2 TRBD1 many TGTGCCAGCAGCTCGGACAGGGGGTCGGGGGCCAACGTCCTGACTTTC CASSSDRGSGANVLTF
TRBJ2-5 TRBV7-9 NA NA TGTGCCAGCAGCTTCTCGAATGAGGACTCCGGACAGTACTTC CASSFSNEDSGQYF
TRBJ2-7 TRBV6-1 NA once TGTGCCAGCAGTGAAGGCCCAGGGTTCTCCACCTACGAGCAGTACTTC CASSEGPGFSTYEQYF
TRBJ1-6 TRBV7-8 NA few TGTGCCAGCAGCTTATTTGGCGTTGGGGGTTCGGATTCACCCCTCCACTTT CASSLFGVGGSDSPLHF